This is a list of T cell receptor beta chains from one sample in a study of blood T cell repertoires in COVID-19. Data came from immunoSEQ multiplex PCR; TCRdb stores just in-frame clones and leaves some out. The data contain 100,000 to 150,000 clones, 80% to 90% of them singletons. Sequencing was carried out using peripheral blood. These receptors all stem from a man older than 75 with active or convalescent COVID-19. Each CDR3 is given with its conserved first and last residue. The D gene is left open where the match is weak. Clone size appears in some rows only: once, few, many, or a class for an expanded clone.

V,J,size,D,CDR3,DNA
TRBV7-2,TRBJ1-5,-,-,CASSLLGPANQPQHF,TGTGCCAGCAGCTTATTGGGGCCCGCAAATCAGCCCCAGCATTTT
TRBV4-1,TRBJ1-2,few,TRBD1,CASSRVTGDDYGYTF,TGCGCCAGCAGCCGAGTCACAGGGGACGACTATGGCTACACCTTC
TRBV5-5,TRBJ1-2,-,TRBD1,CASSTTGIYGYTF,TGTGCCAGCAGCACGACAGGGATCTATGGCTACACCTTC
TRBV11-2,TRBJ1-1,-,TRBD1,CASSSIQGPNTEAFF,TGTGCCAGCAGCTCCATACAGGGGCCGAACACTGAAGCTTTCTTT
TRBV10-3,TRBJ2-7,-,TRBD1,CAISVEGAYPHEQYF,TGTGCCATCAGTGTAGAGGGGGCCTATCCCCACGAGCAGTACTTC
TRBV29-1,TRBJ1-2,-,-,CSVADIDYGYTF,TGCAGCGTCGCGGACATAGACTATGGCTACACCTTC
TRBV5-1,TRBJ2-5,once,TRBD1,CASSATGEETQYF,TGCGCCAGCAGCGCGACAGGGGAGGAGACCCAGTACTTC
TRBV9,TRBJ1-4,-,-,CASSATVNEKLFF,TGTGCCAGCAGCGCGACAGTTAATGAAAAACTGTTTTTT
TRBV6-1,TRBJ2-1,-,TRBD2,CASSDKLAGGRPSSYNEQFF,TGTGCCAGCAGTGATAAATTGGCGGGGGGTCGTCCCAGCTCCTACAATGAGCAGTTCTTC
TRBV27,TRBJ1-4,-,TRBD1,CASSLMTGPNEKLFF,TGTGCCAGCAGTCTGATGACAGGGCCTAATGAAAAACTGTTTTTT
TRBV28,TRBJ1-2,-,-,CASNLGAPYGYTF,TGTGCCAGCAACTTAGGGGCCCCCTATGGCTACACCTTC
TRBV24-1,TRBJ2-5,-,TRBD2,CATSDHGLAGYSETQYF,TGTGCCACCAGTGACCACGGACTAGCGGGGTACTCGGAGACCCAGTACTTC
TRBV5-1,TRBJ2-1,-,TRBD1,CASSLSQGTGNEQFF,TGCGCCAGCAGCTTGTCACAGGGGACGGGCAATGAGCAGTTCTTC
TRBV6-5,TRBJ1-2,-,-,CASSLSRLPGGYTF,TGTGCCAGCAGTCTGTCGAGGCTTCCTGGAGGCTACACCTTC
TRBV11-1,TRBJ2-7,-,TRBD1,CASSLGQGANYEQYF,TGTGCCAGCAGCCTCGGACAGGGGGCTAACTACGAGCAGTACTTC
TRBV7-9,TRBJ2-5,-,TRBD2,CASTLSGGPETQYF,TGTGCCAGCACCCTATCGGGGGGGCCGGAGACCCAGTACTTC
TRBV7-9,TRBJ1-1,-,-,CASSYTKNTEAFF,TGTGCCAGCAGTTACACCAAAAACACTGAAGCTTTCTTT
TRBV12-3/TRBV12-4,TRBJ2-2,-,TRBD1,CASSRQGPGELFF,TGTGCCAGCAGTAGACAGGGGCCCGGGGAGCTGTTTTTT
TRBV5-6,TRBJ1-1,-,-,CASSPVGEGGTEAFF,TGTGCCAGCAGCCCGGTGGGGGAGGGAGGAACTGAAGCTTTCTTT
TRBV5-1,TRBJ1-2,-,TRBD1,CASSIGQGTNYGYTF,TGCGCCAGCAGCATCGGACAGGGAACTAACTATGGCTACACCTTC
TRBV7-6,TRBJ2-2,-,TRBD2,CASSPTSGAPPRELFF,TGTGCCAGCAGCCCGACTAGCGGCGCACCCCCCAGGGAGCTGTTTTTT
TRBV28,TRBJ2-7,-,TRBD2,CASSPGLAGGPVNSYEQYF,TGTGCCAGCAGTCCGGGACTAGCGGGGGGGCCGGTAAACTCCTACGAGCAGTACTTC
TRBV6-5,TRBJ2-1,once,-,CASEAGNEQFF,TGTGCCAGCGAAGCGGGCAATGAGCAGTTCTTC
TRBV6-5,TRBJ1-1,few,-,CASKDGGSEAFF,TGTGCCAGCAAGGATGGGGGGTCTGAAGCTTTCTTT
TRBV2,TRBJ1-1,-,-,CASLFLDSEGAFF,TGTGCCAGCCTTTTTTTGGACAGTGAGGGAGCTTTCTTT
TRBV30,TRBJ2-3,-,TRBD1,CAWNPGQGTDTQYF,TGTGCCTGGAACCCGGGACAGGGTACAGATACGCAGTATTTT
TRBV18,TRBJ1-2,-,-,CASSSAGAEGYTF,TGTGCCAGCTCATCGGCAGGGGCGGAAGGCTACACCTTC
TRBV10-3,TRBJ2-3,-,TRBD2,CAIRTSGGALDTQYF,TGTGCCATCAGAACTAGCGGGGGGGCCTTAGATACGCAGTATTTT
TRBV7-8,TRBJ2-3,-,-,CASSFERTDTQYF,TGTGCCAGCAGCTTCGAGAGAACAGATACGCAGTATTTT